A single sample gave rise to the 8 T cell receptor beta chains below, sequenced in a study of persistence of HIV-infected CD4 T cells. This was the immunoSEQ version 4 assay in survey mode. Sequenced by immunoSEQ multiplex PCR; TCRdb stores in-frame clones only, minus some. The sample lists some 37,000 clones; around 86% were seen once. Overlapping HIV-1 Gag 15-mer peptides at approximately 0.96 ug per peptide per mL were used. Memory cells lacking CD40L and CD69 with high CD45RO were sorted. For these TCRs, the target antigens are not known. The input for sequencing was cultured CD4+ T cells from PBMCs, taken from a patient who received antiretroviral therapy. Receptor source: an adult with HIV. The donor label of this sample is uncertain.

J is TRBJ2-2 and V is TRBV19; TRBD1 might be the D (7 bases). V was shortened by 4 bases and J by 3 bases, with 12 bases between the two germline ends. CDR3 length equals 15 residues. Germline lookup yields CDR1 LNHDA and CDR2 SQIVND (reference sequence). CDR3: CASSTSRGDTGELFF. CDR3 sequence (DNA): TGTGCCAGTAGTACCTCCAGGGGGGACACCGGGGAGCTGTTTTTT.

This chain connects TRBV6-5 to TRBJ2-3; no clear D gene. The CDR3 runs to 10 residues. Germline V CDR1 and CDR2: MNHEY, SVGAGI. The ends were cut back, 9 bases at V and 7 bases at J, with 8 bases in the middle. CDR3: CASRTNTQYF. In DNA form, the CDR3 reads TGTGCCAGTCGTACTAATACGCAGTATTTT.

The chain joins TRBV19 to TRBJ1-1, with TRBD1 as a possible D gene (5 bases). The CDR3 totals 11 residues. The germline V gene encodes CDR1 LNHDA and CDR2 SQIVND (reference sequence). V was clipped by 8 bases and J by 8 bases, with 12 bases between them. The CDR3 reads CASRDGTEAFF. Written as DNA, the CDR3 is TGTGCCAGTCGAGATGGGACGGAAGCTTTCTTT.

This chain uses TRBV19 with TRBJ1-1, with no clear D. This CDR3 spans 13 amino acids. Germline V gene data show CDR1 as LNHDA and CDR2 as SQIVND (reference sequence). V was pared by 5 bases and J by 11 bases, with 18 bases between. CDR3 nucleotides: TGTGCCAGTAGTTCGGACGGCGAGTGGGAGGCTTTCTTT. This translates into CASSSDGEWEAFF.

This clone has just one count. This sequence joins TRBV5-1 and TRBJ1-5; 9 bases match TRBD1. The CDR3 sequence is 16 residues long. V lost 0 bases to trimming and J lost 8 bases; unmatched junction nucleotides: 9. Germline loops: CDR1 SGHRS, CDR2 YFSETQ. Here the CDR3 reads CASSLEGTGLGEPQHF. CDR3 bases: TGCGCCAGCAGCTTGGAGGGGACAGGGCTAGGGGAGCCCCAGCATTTT.

This chain connects TRBV7-3 to TRBJ1-1, with TRBD1 as a possible D gene (5 bases). The CDR3 has 14 residues. The V end was cut by 1 base, the J end by 5 bases, with 11 bases between. Germline assignment: CDR1 SGHTA and CDR2 FQGTGA. The CDR3: CASSLNGGLTEAFF. CDR3 nucleotide sequence: TGTGCCAGCAGCTTAAATGGGGGGTTAACTGAAGCTTTCTTT. Full variable domain (missing parts from reference TRBV7-3 and TRBJ1-1): GAGVSQTPSNKVTEKGKYVELRCDPISGHTALYWYRQSLGQGPEFLIYFQGTGAADDSGLPNDRFFAVRPEGSVSTLKIQRTERGDSAVYLCASSLNGGLTEAFFGQGTRLTVV.

This chain joins TRBV19 and TRBJ1-6; D is ambiguous. V lost 3 bases and J 5 bases, leaving 8 bases between the germline ends. CDR1 is LNHDA, CDR2 SQIVND, per germline (reference sequence). The CDR3 sequence is 14 residues long. CDR3 loop: CASSISPDNSPLHF. The CDR3 coding sequence is TGTGCCAGTAGTATTTCGCCAGATAATTCACCCCTCCACTTT.

This chain joins TRBV9 and TRBJ2-3, with D hard to call. The germline V and J ends were trimmed by 0 bases and 1 base, with 15 bases remaining between them. The CDR3 runs 17 residues. CDR1 is SGDLS and CDR2 is YYNGEE in the germline V gene. CDR3 in amino acids: CASSVALTARGTDTQYF. The CDR3 region has the DNA TGTGCCAGCAGCGTAGCTCTCACTGCCCGGGGCACAGATACGCAGTATTTT.